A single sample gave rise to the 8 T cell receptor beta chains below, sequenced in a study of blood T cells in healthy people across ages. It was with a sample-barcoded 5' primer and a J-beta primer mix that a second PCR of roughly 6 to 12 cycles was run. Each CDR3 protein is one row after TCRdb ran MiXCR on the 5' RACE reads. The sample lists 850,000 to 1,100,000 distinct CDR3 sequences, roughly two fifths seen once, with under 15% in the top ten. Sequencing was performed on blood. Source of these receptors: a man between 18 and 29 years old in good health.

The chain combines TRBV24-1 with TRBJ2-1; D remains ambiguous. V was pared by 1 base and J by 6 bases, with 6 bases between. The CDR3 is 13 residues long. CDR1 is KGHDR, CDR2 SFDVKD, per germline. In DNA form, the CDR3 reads TGTGCCACCAGTGATTTTTTGGGCAATGAGCAGTTCTTC. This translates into CATSDFLGNEQFF.

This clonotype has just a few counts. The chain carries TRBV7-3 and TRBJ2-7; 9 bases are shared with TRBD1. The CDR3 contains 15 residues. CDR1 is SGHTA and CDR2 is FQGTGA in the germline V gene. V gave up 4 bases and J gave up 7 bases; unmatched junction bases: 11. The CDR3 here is CASSYAGQGINEQYF. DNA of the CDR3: TGTGCCAGCAGCTATGCGGGACAGGGAATCAATGAGCAGTACTTC.

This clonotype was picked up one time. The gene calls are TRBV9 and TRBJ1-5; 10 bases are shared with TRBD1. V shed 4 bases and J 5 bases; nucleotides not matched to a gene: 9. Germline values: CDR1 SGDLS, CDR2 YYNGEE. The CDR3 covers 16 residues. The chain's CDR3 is CASSQGGQGNHQPQHF. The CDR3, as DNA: TGTGCCAGCAGCCAAGGGGGACAGGGGAATCATCAGCCCCAGCATTTT.

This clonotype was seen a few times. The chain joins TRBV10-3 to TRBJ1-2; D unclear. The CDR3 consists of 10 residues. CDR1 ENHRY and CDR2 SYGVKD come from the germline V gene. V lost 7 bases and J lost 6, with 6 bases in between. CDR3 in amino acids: CAIKADGYTF. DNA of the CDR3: TGTGCCATCAAAGCGGATGGCTACACCTTC.

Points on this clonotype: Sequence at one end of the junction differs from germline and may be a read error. For the CDR3, the DNA is TGTGCCAGCAGTTTCGAGGGGACTTCCCCGTCAGATACGCAGTGTTTT. Protein: CASSFEGTSPSDTQCF. V is TRBV27 and J is TRBJ2-3; D perhaps matches TRBD2 (6 bases). There are 16 residues in the CDR3. Per the germline V gene, CDR1 is MNHEY and CDR2 is SMNVEV (reference sequence).

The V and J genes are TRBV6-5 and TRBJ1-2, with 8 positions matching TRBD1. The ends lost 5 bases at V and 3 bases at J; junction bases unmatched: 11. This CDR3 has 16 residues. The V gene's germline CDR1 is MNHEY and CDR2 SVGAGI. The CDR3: CASSPRTGTMYYGYTF. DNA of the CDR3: TGTGCCAGCAGTCCGCGGACAGGGACAATGTACTATGGCTACACCTTC.

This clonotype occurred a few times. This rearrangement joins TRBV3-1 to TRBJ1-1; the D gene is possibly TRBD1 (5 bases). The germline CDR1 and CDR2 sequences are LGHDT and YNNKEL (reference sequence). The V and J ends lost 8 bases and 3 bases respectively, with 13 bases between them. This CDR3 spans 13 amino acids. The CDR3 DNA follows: TGTGCCAGCGGGGACCGCCGGGACACTGAAGCTTTCTTT. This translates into CASGDRRDTEAFF.

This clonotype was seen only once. The DNA for the CDR3 is TGTGCCAGCCCCGCGGGGGCACCTAGCACAGATACGCAGTATTTT. The encoded protein is CASPAGAPSTDTQYF. This chain uses TRBV6-7 with TRBJ2-3; tentatively, D is TRBD2 (7 bases). Being an ORF, TRBV6-7 has a function that is uncertain. The V end was cut by 8 bases, the J end by 0 bases, with 15 bases between. This CDR3 contains 15 residues.